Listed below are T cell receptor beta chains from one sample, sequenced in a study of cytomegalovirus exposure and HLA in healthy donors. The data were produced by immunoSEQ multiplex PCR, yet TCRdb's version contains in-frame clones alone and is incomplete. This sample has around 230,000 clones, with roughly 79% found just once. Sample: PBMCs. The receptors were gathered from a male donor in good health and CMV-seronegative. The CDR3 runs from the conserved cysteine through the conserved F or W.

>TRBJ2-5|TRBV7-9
CASSWTSGQQETQYF
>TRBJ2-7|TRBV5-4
CASSLATGAPYEQYF
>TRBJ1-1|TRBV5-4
CASSWGVRVLVNTEAFF
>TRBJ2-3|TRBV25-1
CASARRSGSGTDTQYF
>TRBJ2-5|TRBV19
CASSIRQGVPDPETQYF
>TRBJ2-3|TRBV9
CASSVGLADPLDTQYF
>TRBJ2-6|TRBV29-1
CSVELTGGANVLTF
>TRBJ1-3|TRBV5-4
CASSLTGFGGNTIYF
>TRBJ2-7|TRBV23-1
CASSQVEPRTEQYF
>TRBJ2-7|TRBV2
CASSEAWRARTSYEQYF
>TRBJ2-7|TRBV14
CASSQGGTYYEQYF
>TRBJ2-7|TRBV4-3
CASSQETGFAYEQYF
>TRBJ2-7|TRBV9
CASSDGQSYEQYF
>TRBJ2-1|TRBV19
CASSARTSGRGEQFF
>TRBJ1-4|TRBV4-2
CASSPNPSTGGDEKLFF
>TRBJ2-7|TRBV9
CASSVGGASGTYEQYF
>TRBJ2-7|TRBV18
CASSPGGSSRYEQYF
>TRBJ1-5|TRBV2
CASSGGTGFNQPQHF
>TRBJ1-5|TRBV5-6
CASSLGAGALNQPQHF
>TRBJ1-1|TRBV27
CASRDRVRTEAFF
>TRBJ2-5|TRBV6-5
CASSYRGGPETQYF
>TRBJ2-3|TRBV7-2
CASSSRGRDTQYF
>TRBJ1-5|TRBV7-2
CASSSNSNQPQHF
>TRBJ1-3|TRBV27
CARTTGPLISGNTIYF
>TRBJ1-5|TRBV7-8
CASSWGTGGDQPQHF
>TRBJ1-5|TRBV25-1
CASSEWGDNQPQHF
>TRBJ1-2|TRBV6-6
CASSYVEQDGYTF
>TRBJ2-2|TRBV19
CASSMSQAGELFF
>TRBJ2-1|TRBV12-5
CASGLRLAGGRNEQFF
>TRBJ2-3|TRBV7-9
CASSLVRWGSGSADTQYF
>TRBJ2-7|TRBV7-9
CAITTATGFYEQYF
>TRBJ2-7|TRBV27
CASSLSGRAYEQYF
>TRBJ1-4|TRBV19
CASSIGTGSMSEKLFF
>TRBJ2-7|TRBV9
CASGPSGNPYEQYF
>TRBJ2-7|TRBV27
CASSSILDSDEQYF
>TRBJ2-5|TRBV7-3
CASSLTGQQETQYF
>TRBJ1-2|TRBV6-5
CASSNSGQGRGYTF
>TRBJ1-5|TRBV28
CASSLVVGVRGYQPQHF
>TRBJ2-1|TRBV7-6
CASSLGASSEQFF
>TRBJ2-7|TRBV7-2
CASSLKGRIIYEQYF
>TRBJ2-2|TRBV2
CASSEGQGYGELFF
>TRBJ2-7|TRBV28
CASSLNSGVRYEQYF
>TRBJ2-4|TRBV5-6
CASSLKGVENIQYF
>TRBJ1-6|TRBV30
CARGGANNSPLHF
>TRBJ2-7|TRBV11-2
CASSPVQGPYEQYF
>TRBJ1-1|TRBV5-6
CASSLRGTGVRVTEAFF